This T cell receptor beta chain was recorded in a study of PD-L1 blockade in urothelial cancer. Study-level information: Per blood sample, T cells had a median of roughly 150,000. Findings and caveats of the study: Tumor-linked clones in blood grew more by 3 weeks in durable-benefit patients.

Spike-ins of synthetic TCR analog templates went into each PCR. Sequencing used immunoSEQ multiplex PCR; TCRdb keeps in-frame clones, though not all of them. The table shows fewer than 50,000 clones, with 75% to 95% occurring only once. The time point is: peripheral blood 6 weeks after treatment start. On this clone: Its antigen is unidentified.

CDR3 length: 17 amino acids. V lost 0 bases and J lost 0, with 12 bases in between. Germline assignment: CDR1 KGHSH and CDR2 LQKENI. The J gene is TRBJ1-3, the V gene TRBV18; D remains unclear. The TCR was taken from a man in his sixties or seventies with urothelial cancer. The sample here was PBMCs, taken around atezolizumab (anti-PD-L1) treatment. Here the CDR3 DNA reads TGTGCCAGCTCACCACCATCCCGTCCTGTCTCTGGAAACACCATATATTTT. Translated, it gives CASSPPSRPVSGNTIYF.